One sample yielded the 27 T cell receptor beta chains listed below, sequenced in a study of control samples from healthy donors and cancer patients. Profiling relied on immunoSEQ multiplex PCR, and the TCRdb table lists in-frame clones only, not all of them. This table has approximately 68,000 clones, 83% appearing once. Material for sequencing was blood. The source is a man in his sixties in good health.

This chain joins TRBV19 and TRBJ2-7, with TRBD1 identical over 7 bases. With 3 bases clipped from V and 5 bases from J, the junction kept 4 bases outside the gene matches. CDR1 is LNHDA and CDR2 is SQIVND in the germline V gene (reference sequence). The CDR3 runs 13 residues. CDR3 sequence: CASSMKQGDEQYF. DNA of the CDR3: TGTGCCAGTAGTATGAAGCAGGGGGACGAGCAGTACTTC.

Here the CDR3 DNA reads TGTGCCAGTAGTGACTACCAGCGGCGTTACAATGAGCAGTTCTTC. Amino acid sequence: CASSDYQRRYNEQFF. The chain uses TRBV19 and TRBJ2-1; D is perhaps TRBD2 (5 bases). The CDR3 runs 15 residues. Germline V gene lookup returns CDR1 LNHDA and CDR2 SQIVND (reference sequence). V dropped 5 bases and J dropped 4 bases, with 15 bases sitting between them.

The rearrangement links TRBV12-3 or TRBV12-4 to TRBJ2-7; D uncertain. V was cut by 4 bases and J by 4 bases, with 11 bases left in between. This CDR3 spans 13 amino acids. The DNA of the CDR3 is TGTGCCAGCAGTTCAGGCGGAGAATACGAGCAGTACTTC. It specifies CASSSGGEYEQYF.

V usage is TRBV19 and J usage is TRBJ2-3, with 7 bases fitting TRBD2. CDR1 is LNHDA and CDR2 is SQIVND in the germline V gene (reference sequence). V shed 5 bases, J shed 5 bases, and the junction held 16 bases outside the gene matches. The CDR3 is 17 amino acids. The CDR3 DNA sequence: TGTGCCAGTAGTGAGATCGCGGGAGCATTTGCAGGAGATACGCAGTATTTT. This gives the protein CASSEIAGAFAGDTQYF.

The chain couples TRBV5-1 to TRBJ2-3, with 10 bases lining up with TRBD2. Germline CDR1 is SGHRS and CDR2 is YFSETQ. V lost 5 bases and J lost 1; bases outside the gene matches: 4. The length of the CDR3 is 15 residues. The CDR3 DNA sequence: TGCGCCAGCAGACCCGGGACTAGCGGCACAGATACGCAGTATTTT. Translation gives CASRPGTSGTDTQYF.

The chain has TRBV6-5 and TRBJ2-7, with D perhaps TRBD2 (6 bases). The CDR3 extends over 11 amino acids. Germline CDR1 reads MNHEY; CDR2 reads SVGAGI. Trimming removed 4 bases from V and 10 bases from J, with 11 bases in between. The CDR3 protein is CASSSPGAQYF. The CDR3 DNA sequence: TGTGCCAGCAGTTCCCCGGGAGCTCAGTACTTC.

The V call is TRBV6-5, the J call TRBJ1-2; 7 bases fit TRBD1. V trimming: 8 bases; J trimming: 8 bases; junction bases outside the gene matches: 11. CDR1 and CDR2 (germline): MNHEY, SVGAGI. CDR3 length: 13 residues. This CDR3 reads CASRGRQGRGYTF. The CDR3 nucleotides read TGTGCCAGCCGGGGACGACAGGGAAGGGGCTACACCTTC.

The chain uses TRBV7-2 and TRBJ2-7, with D perhaps being TRBD1 or TRBD2 (5 bases each). The germline V and J ends were trimmed by 5 bases and 2 bases, with 13 bases remaining between them. This CDR3 comprises 14 residues. CDR1 is SGHTA, CDR2 FQGNSA, per germline. CDR3 nucleotide sequence: TGTGCCAGCAGCCCACAACGGGGCCCCTACGAGCAGTACTTC. Protein product: CASSPQRGPYEQYF.

This rearrangement joins TRBV5-1 to TRBJ2-5; 7 positions agree with TRBD2. Unmatched junction bases numbered 10, after V lost 0 bases and J lost 5 bases. Germline V gene data show CDR1 as SGHRS and CDR2 as YFSETQ. The CDR3 length is 16 residues. CDR3 protein: CASSLAPAGTGETQYF. In DNA, the CDR3 is TGCGCCAGCAGCTTGGCCCCAGCGGGAACTGGTGAGACCCAGTACTTC.

The chain carries TRBV7-2 and TRBJ2-1; the match to TRBD2 covers 8 bases. Trimming took 4 bases from V and 6 from J; bases not matched to a gene: 11. Germline CDR1 reads SGHTA; CDR2 reads FQGNSA. The CDR3 contains 16 residues. The CDR3: CASSSQNLAGGNEQFF. For the CDR3, the DNA is TGTGCCAGCAGCTCCCAAAACTTGGCGGGAGGCAATGAGCAGTTCTTC.

The chain uses TRBV27 and TRBJ1-1, with a tentative D call TRBD1 (5 bases). Germline V lookup: CDR1 MNHEY, CDR2 SMNVEV (reference sequence). CDR3 length: 14 amino acids. The V and J ends lost 4 bases and 2 bases respectively, with 11 bases between them. This chain's CDR3 is CASSYVGTNTEAFF. The CDR3 DNA reads as TGTGCCAGCAGTTACGTCGGGACCAACACTGAAGCTTTCTTT.

The chain has TRBV5-1 and TRBJ2-3, with TRBD2 as a possible D gene (5 bases). The ends were cut back, 6 bases at V and 2 bases at J, with 19 bases in the middle. Germline lookup yields CDR1 SGHRS and CDR2 YFSETQ. The CDR3 has 16 amino acids. The CDR3 coding sequence is TGCGCCAGCATGATGGGAGAGAGCCCCCACACAGATACGCAGTATTTT. Its protein is CASMMGESPHTDTQYF.

This chain links TRBV6-2 or TRBV6-3 with TRBJ2-1; D remains ambiguous. V lost 2 bases, J lost 1 base, and 9 bases lay in between. The CDR3 runs 15 residues. Germline V gene data show CDR1 as MNHEY and CDR2 as SVGEGT. CDR3 DNA sequence: TGTGCCAGCAGTTACGGGCACCAGTCCTACAATGAGCAGTTCTTC. Amino acid sequence: CASSYGHQSYNEQFF.

In this sample, this clone turned up many times. Additional DNA sequences in this sample encode the identical CDR3. The chain combines TRBV30 with TRBJ1-1; TRBD1 is a possible D gene (5 bases). The CDR3 is made up of 13 amino acids. Trimming cost V 5 bases and J 1 base, with 11 bases left between them. CDR1 is GTSNPN, CDR2 SVGIG, per germline (reference sequence). CDR3 protein: CAWEGQRNTEAFF. In DNA, the CDR3 is TGTGCCTGGGAGGGGCAGAGGAACACTGAAGCTTTCTTT.

This clone was seen a single time. The DNA for the CDR3 is TGTGCCAGCAGCTTAGAAGCGGTCCTACGAAGGTACAATGAGCAGTTCTTC. Translated, it gives CASSLEAVLRRYNEQFF. The chain joins TRBV7-6 to TRBJ2-1, with a tentative D call TRBD2 (5 bases). The ends were cut back, 1 base at V and 4 bases at J, with 17 bases in the middle. Germline CDR1 is SGHVS and CDR2 is FNYEAQ. The CDR3 runs to 17 residues. The entire variable domain, with the rest obtained from reference TRBV7-6 and TRBJ2-1, is as follows: GAGVSQSPRYKVTKRGQDVALRCDPISGHVSLYWYRQALGQGPEFLTYFNYEAQQDKSGLPNDRFSAERPEGSISTLTIQRTEQRDSAMYRCASSLEAVLRRYNEQFFGPGTRLTVL.

For this clone: Different DNA sequences within this sample yield the same CDR3. The rearrangement uses TRBV7-2 and TRBJ1-6; no clear D gene. This CDR3 region has 12 residues. Trimming pared 6 bases from V and 7 bases from J, leaving 7 bases between. Germline V gives CDR1 SGHTA, CDR2 FQGNSA. CDR3 in amino acids: CASRKQNSPLHF. DNA of the CDR3: TGTGCCAGCAGAAAACAGAATTCACCCCTCCACTTT.

The chain has TRBV7-6 and TRBJ1-1; D is uncertain. The germline CDR1 and CDR2 sequences are SGHVS and FNYEAQ. V lost 5 bases to trimming and J lost 3 bases, with 10 bases between them. This CDR3 is 13 amino acids long. The CDR3, as DNA: TGTGCCAGCAGCGCCGGTAGGGACACTGAAGCTTTCTTT. This sequence encodes CASSAGRDTEAFF.

This chain uses TRBV27 with TRBJ2-7; 7 bases agree with TRBD1. The CDR3 covers 15 residues. The V segment lost 4 bases and the J segment 0 bases; nucleotides outside the gene matches: 6. The germline V gene encodes CDR1 MNHEY and CDR2 SMNVEV (reference sequence). The chain's CDR3 is CASSSLDRSSYEQYF. CDR3 sequence (DNA): TGTGCCAGCAGTTCGTTGGACAGGAGCTCCTACGAGCAGTACTTC.

The chain employs TRBV4-1 and TRBJ2-7; D may be TRBD1 or TRBD2 (5 bases each). This CDR3 region has 14 residues. Germline V CDR1 and CDR2: MGHRA, YSYEKL. Trimming took 2 bases from V and 0 from J, leaving 8 bases between them. DNA for the CDR3: TGCGCCAGCAGCCAAACCGGGACCTCCTACGAGCAGTACTTC. Translated: CASSQTGTSYEQYF.

The chain carries TRBV9 and TRBJ2-5; possible D gene TRBD2, 7 bases. This CDR3 region has 15 residues. Per germline, CDR1 SGDLS and CDR2 YYNGEE. Trimming stripped 0 bases from V and 5 bases from J, with 14 bases between. CDR3 bases: TGTGCCAGCAGCGTAGTTGGGGGGGCTTTGGAGACCCAGTACTTC. Translating gives CASSVVGGALETQYF.

The V call is TRBV6-2 or TRBV6-3, the J call TRBJ2-1, with D tentatively TRBD2 (6 bases). The CDR3 is 15 amino acids. In germline, CDR1 is MNHEY, CDR2 SVGEGT. The germline V and J ends were trimmed by 5 bases and 4 bases, with 15 bases remaining between them. The CDR3 DNA reads TGTGCCAGCAGTCGGCGGACTAACAAGTACAATGAGCAGTTCTTC. Protein product: CASSRRTNKYNEQFF.

The gene calls are TRBV6-5 and TRBJ2-2, with D unclear. The ends were cut back, 6 bases at V and 5 bases at J, with 4 bases in the middle. This CDR3 is built from 11 residues. Per the germline V gene, CDR1 is MNHEY and CDR2 is SVGAGI. The CDR3: CASRLTGELFF. Written as DNA, the CDR3 is TGTGCCAGCAGACTAACCGGGGAGCTGTTTTTT.

The gene calls are TRBV11-2 and TRBJ2-7; TRBD2 might be the D (5 bases). V lost 5 bases, J lost 0 bases, and 11 bases lay in between. Germline V lookup: CDR1 SGHAT, CDR2 FQNNGV. The CDR3 sequence is 14 residues long. CDR3 amino acids: CASSLGSSSYEQYF. CDR3 nucleotides: TGTGCCAGCAGCCTGGGGAGTTCCTCCTACGAGCAGTACTTC.

This clone was counted once. V and J are TRBV27 and TRBJ1-2; the D gene is possibly TRBD1 (6 bases). V was trimmed by 5 bases and J by 8 bases, leaving 15 bases between them. This CDR3 has 13 amino acids. From germline, CDR1 is MNHEY and CDR2 SMNVEV (reference sequence). The CDR3 loop is CASSPQGLGGYTF. The CDR3 coding sequence is TGTGCCAGCAGTCCACAGGGATTGGGGGGCTACACCTTC.

As to this clone: Other DNA sequences in the sample encode the same CDR3. V gene TRBV19 combines with J gene TRBJ1-5; tentatively, D is TRBD1 (5 bases). Trimming took off 3 bases at V and 2 bases at J, with 8 bases between the two ends. CDR3 length: 14 residues. Germline V gene data show CDR1 as LNHDA and CDR2 as SQIVND (reference sequence). The CDR3 region is CASSIETGNQPQHF. Written as DNA, the CDR3 is TGTGCCAGTAGTATCGAGACAGGCAATCAGCCCCAGCATTTT.

The J gene is TRBJ1-1, the V gene TRBV3-1 (or the pseudogene TRBV3-2), with D unresolved. The germline gives CDR1 LGHDT, CDR2 YNNKEL (reference sequence). V was trimmed by 1 base and J by 0 bases, leaving 9 bases between them. The CDR3 loop spans 15 amino acids. The chain's CDR3 is CASSQGFIVNTEAFF. CDR3 DNA sequence: TGTGCCAGCAGCCAAGGGTTTATCGTGAACACTGAAGCTTTCTTT.

This chain connects TRBV6-5 to TRBJ2-1, with unresolved D. CDR3 length equals 11 residues. The V gene's germline CDR1 is MNHEY and CDR2 SVGAGI. Trimming pared 8 bases from V and 9 bases from J, leaving 11 bases between. The CDR3 loop is CASREVREQFF. Written as DNA, the CDR3 is TGTGCCAGCCGAGAGGTGCGTGAGCAGTTCTTC.